The present TCR beta chain was sequenced within a study of cytomegalovirus exposure and HLA in healthy donors. Both 60 Vbeta primers and 13 Jbeta primers went into the PCR. Assay used: immunoSEQ multiplex PCR; TCRdb lists only in-frame clones, some missing. The sample shows about 140,000 clones, roughly 80% of them seen only once. The CDR3 totals 12 residues. The germline gives CDR1 LNHDA, CDR2 SQIVND (reference sequence). With 6 bases clipped from V and 8 bases from J, the junction kept 4 bases outside the gene matches. The V gene is TRBV19, the J gene TRBJ2-1, with TRBD1 matching 7 bases. The sample comprised PBMCs. This receptor was obtained from a woman in her thirties or forties in good health and CMV-seropositive. Here the CDR3 reads CASRTRGYEQFF. In DNA form, the CDR3 reads TGTGCCAGTAGGACCAGGGGGTATGAGCAGTTCTTC.